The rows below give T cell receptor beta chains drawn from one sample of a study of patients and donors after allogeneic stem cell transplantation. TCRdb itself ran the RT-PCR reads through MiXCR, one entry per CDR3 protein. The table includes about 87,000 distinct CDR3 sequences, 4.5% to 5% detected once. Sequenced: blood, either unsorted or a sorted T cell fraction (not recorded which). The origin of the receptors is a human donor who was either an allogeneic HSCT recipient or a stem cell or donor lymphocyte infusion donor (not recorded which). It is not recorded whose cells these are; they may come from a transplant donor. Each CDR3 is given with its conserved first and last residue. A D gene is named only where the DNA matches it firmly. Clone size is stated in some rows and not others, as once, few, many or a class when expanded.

TGTGCCAGCAGCCAAGGGAAATGGGGGCAGCCCAATCAGCCCCAGCATTTT,CASSQGKWGQPNQPQHF,TRBV3-1,many,TRBJ1-5,.
TGTGCCAGCAGGCTCGGACAGGGCCTTAGGGATGAGCAGTTCTTC,CASRLGQGLRDEQFF,TRBV6-1,.,TRBJ2-1,TRBD1
TGTGCCAGCAGCCATACGAACACCGGGGAGCTGTTTTTT,CASSHTNTGELFF,TRBV27,many,TRBJ2-2,.
TGTGCCAGCAGCTGGGGACAGCGGCGCACAGATACGCAGTATTTT,CASSWGQRRTDTQYF,TRBV7-8,few,TRBJ2-3,TRBD1
TGTGCCAGCAGCCAAGGGGCCTTTGCGGGGAATCAGCCCCAGCATTTT,CASSQGAFAGNQPQHF,TRBV3-1,many,TRBJ1-5,.
TGTGCCAGCAGTTTATACATCGTTTGGGGGAGGGACACCGGGGAGCTGTTTTTT,CASSLYIVWGRDTGELFF,TRBV28,few,TRBJ2-2,TRBD2
TGTGCCAGCAGCTACAGGAAGACCTCTGGAAACACCATATATTTT,CASSYRKTSGNTIYF,TRBV5-6,many,TRBJ1-3,.
TGTGCCAGCAGGGCGGACAGGGACGGGGCTGAAGCTTTCTTT,CASRADRDGAEAFF,TRBV3-1,many,TRBJ1-1,TRBD1
TGTGCCAGCAGCCCAGGGGGCCGACGCACTGAAGCTTTCTTT,CASSPGGRRTEAFF,TRBV14,.,TRBJ1-1,TRBD1
TGTGCCAGCAGCCGACTAGCGGGGGGTAACAATGAGCAGTTCTTC,CASSRLAGGNNEQFF,TRBV7-3,many,TRBJ2-1,TRBD2
TGTGCCATCAGCTGGGGGGGGAGCTCCTACGAGCAGTACTTC,CAISWGGSSYEQYF,TRBV10-3,many,TRBJ2-7,TRBD2
TGCAGTGCCAACAAGGACAGGCAGGTTGGGGCCTACAATGAGCAGTTCTTC,CSANKDRQVGAYNEQFF,TRBV20-1,many,TRBJ2-1,TRBD1
TGTGCCAGCAGCCATAGCGGGGGGGCCACAGATACGCAGTATTTT,CASSHSGGATDTQYF,TRBV3-1,many,TRBJ2-3,TRBD2
TGTGCCAGCAGCTTAGGGGCAGGGGGAGAGACCCAGTACTTC,CASSLGAGGETQYF,TRBV7-9,.,TRBJ2-5,TRBD1
TGCAGCGTTGAAGAAGGTTCAGGACAGGAAGCTTTCTTT,CSVEEGSGQEAFF,TRBV29-1,.,TRBJ1-1,.
.,CISVSEAGGKPAQNTGELFF,TRBV7-5,.,TRBJ2-2,.
TGTGCCAGCAGCGCCGAACACAAGGTGTTTCAAGGGGCCAACGTCCTGACTTTC,CASSAEHKVFQGANVLTF,TRBV9,many,TRBJ2-6,.
TGTGCCAGCAACAGGGTAGGGGAAAAACTGTTTTTT,CASNRVGEKLFF,TRBV2,many,TRBJ1-4,.
TGCGCCAGCAGAGTACAGGGGGCAGGGACCGGGGAGCTGTTTTTT,CASRVQGAGTGELFF,TRBV5-1,.,TRBJ2-2,TRBD1
TGTGCCAGCAGCCAAAGGCTAGCGGGGCCCTATGAGCAGTTCTTC,CASSQRLAGPYEQFF,TRBV3-1,many,TRBJ2-1,TRBD2
TGTGCCAGCAGCCAAGAATACGGCGGGGGGGGAACGGGCATTCAGTACTTC,CASSQEYGGGGTGIQYF,TRBV3-1,many,TRBJ2-4,TRBD2
TGTGCCAGCAGCCGAACAGAGAACTATGGCTACACCTTC,CASSRTENYGYTF,TRBV9,few,TRBJ1-2,.
TGTGCCAGCAACTTAAGGGGGGGGGGGCCGAACACTGAAGCTTTCTTT,CASNLRGGGPNTEAFF,TRBV5-4,.,TRBJ1-1,.
TGTGCCAGCAGCTTCCAGAACACTGAAGCTTTCTTT,CASSFQNTEAFF,TRBV5-6,many,TRBJ1-1,.
TGTGCCACCAGTAGCGGGAGAGGGTACGAGCAGTACTTC,CATSSGRGYEQYF,TRBV3-1,many,TRBJ2-7,TRBD2
TGTGCCAGCAGCACCAAGACTAGCGGGGACACAGATACGCAGTATTTT,CASSTKTSGDTDTQYF,TRBV5-4,.,TRBJ2-3,TRBD2
TGCGCCAGCAGCGGAACCGACAGGACCGCTTACGAGCAGTACTTC,CASSGTDRTAYEQYF,TRBV5-1,many,TRBJ2-7,.
TGTGCCAGCAGCTTAGCCGGGACAGGGAGATCCGATACGCAGTATTTT,CASSLAGTGRSDTQYF,TRBV7-2,medium-sized,TRBJ2-3,TRBD1
TGTGCCACCAGCAGTAGCGGGGGGGCTTTAGCCACAGATACGCAGTATTTT,CATSSSGGALATDTQYF,TRBV15,few,TRBJ2-3,TRBD2
TGCAGCGTTGAAGTTACAGGGAGCGAGACCCAGTACTTC,CSVEVTGSETQYF,TRBV29-1,many,TRBJ2-5,.
TGTGCCAGCAGCCAAGAACAGTCCTATGGCTACACCTTC,CASSQEQSYGYTF,TRBV4-2,many,TRBJ1-2,.
TGTGCAAGTCGCCGCCGGACAGGGGGCGATGAGGACTATGGCTACACCTTC,CASRRRTGGDEDYGYTF,TRBV12-2,few,TRBJ1-2,.
TGTGCCAGCACTAAGGAGACAGGGTCATTAGAGCCCCAGCATTTT,CASTKETGSLEPQHF,TRBV6-1,many,TRBJ1-5,TRBD1
TGTGCCAGCACTTCTGGGGGGCCCAGCTCCTACAATGAGCAGTTCTTC,CASTSGGPSSYNEQFF,TRBV7-9,many,TRBJ2-1,.
TGTGCCAGCAGCTTAGGCGGGGCCTGGACAGATACGCAGTATTTT,CASSLGGAWTDTQYF,TRBV11-3,many,TRBJ2-3,.
TGTGCCAGCAGCCAAGAAACCGCAGGGGCGAGGGACACTGAAGCTTTCTTT,CASSQETAGARDTEAFF,TRBV4-2,many,TRBJ1-1,.
TGTGCCAGCAGCCGGGACCTTACCGGGGAGCTGTTTTTT,CASSRDLTGELFF,TRBV28,many,TRBJ2-2,.
TGCGCCAGCAGGAATCCCGGGGCAGGAAACACTGAAGCTTTCTTT,CASRNPGAGNTEAFF,TRBV4-1,many,TRBJ1-1,.
TGTGCCAGTAGGTGGACTAGCACGACCTACGAGCAGTACTTC,CASRWTSTTYEQYF,TRBV19,many,TRBJ2-7,TRBD2
TGTGCCAGCAGCGGGACTAGCGTAAATGAGCAGTTCTTC,CASSGTSVNEQFF,TRBV2,many,TRBJ2-1,TRBD2
TGTGCCAGCAGCTCCCAGACAGCCGGTGAAAAACTGTTTTTT,CASSSQTAGEKLFF,TRBV11-2,many,TRBJ1-4,.
TGCAGCGTTTCCCAGGGTTCTAGCACAGATACGCAGTATTTT,CSVSQGSSTDTQYF,TRBV29-1,many,TRBJ2-3,.
TGTGCCAGCAGCCGGACAGCATCCTATAATTCACCCCTCCACTTT,CASSRTASYNSPLHF,TRBV7-2,many,TRBJ1-6,.
TGTGCCAGCAGGGGCACCAGGGGAAAAGGGACTGAAGCTTTCTTT,CASRGTRGKGTEAFF,TRBV11-2,few,TRBJ1-1,.
TGTGCCAGTAGTATCGGGGCCACTGAAGCTTTCTTT,CASSIGATEAFF,TRBV19,many,TRBJ1-1,.
TGCAGCGTTGAAGATGGTGGAAACATTCAGTACTTC,CSVEDGGNIQYF,TRBV29-1,many,TRBJ2-4,.
TGTGCCAGCTCTAAAGCGGGAGATTACAATGAGCAGTTCTTC,CASSKAGDYNEQFF,TRBV5-4,many,TRBJ2-1,TRBD2
TGTGCCAGCAACCGACAGCTTACGAACACCGGGGAGCTGTTTTTT,CASNRQLTNTGELFF,TRBV7-9,many,TRBJ2-2,.
TGTGCCAGCAGCCACTCGATGAACGGGGACGGGGAGCTGTTTTTT,CASSHSMNGDGELFF,TRBV3-1,many,TRBJ2-2,.
TGTGCCAGCAGGCCCGCTAACAGGGGAATGAACACTGAAGCTTTCTTT,CASRPANRGMNTEAFF,TRBV12-3/TRBV12-4,many,TRBJ1-1,TRBD1
TGCGCCAGCAGCTTGGACCACGGTTACGAGCAGTACTTC,CASSLDHGYEQYF,TRBV5-1,many,TRBJ2-7,.
TGTGCCAGCAGTGTTGGCGGCTACGAGCAGTACTTC,CASSVGGYEQYF,TRBV6-5,.,TRBJ2-7,.
TGCAGTGCTAGATCGACGACTAGGCCAGATACGCAGTATTTT,CSARSTTRPDTQYF,TRBV20-1,few,TRBJ2-3,.
TGTGCCAGCAGTCCGACAAGCTCCGGGGAGACCCAGTACTTC,CASSPTSSGETQYF,TRBV12-3/TRBV12-4,many,TRBJ2-5,.
TGTGCCATCACCCAGGGGACCTATGGCTACACCTTC,CAITQGTYGYTF,TRBV10-3,many,TRBJ1-2,.
TGCGCCAGCAGCAAGGAAGGCTCCACGGGGTCACCCCTCCACTTT,CASSKEGSTGSPLHF,TRBV5-1,.,TRBJ1-6,.
TGCGCCAGCAGCCTGGACGGTTCCAGCTATGGCTACACCTTC,CASSLDGSSYGYTF,TRBV5-1,many,TRBJ1-2,.